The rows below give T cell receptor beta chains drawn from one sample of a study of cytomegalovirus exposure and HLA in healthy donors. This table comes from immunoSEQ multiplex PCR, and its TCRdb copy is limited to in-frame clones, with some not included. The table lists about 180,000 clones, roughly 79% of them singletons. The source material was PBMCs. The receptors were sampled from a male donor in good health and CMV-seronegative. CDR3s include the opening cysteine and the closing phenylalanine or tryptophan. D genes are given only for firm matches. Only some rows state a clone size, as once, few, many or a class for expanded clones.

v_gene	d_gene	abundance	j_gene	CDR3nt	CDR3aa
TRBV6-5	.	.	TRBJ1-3	TGTGCCAGCAGTTACGCAGGGGGAAACACCATATATTTT	CASSYAGGNTIYF
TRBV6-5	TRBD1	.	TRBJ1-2	TGTGCCAGCAGTCAAAACAGGGGTTATAACTATGGCTACACCTTC	CASSQNRGYNYGYTF
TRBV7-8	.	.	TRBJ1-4	TGTGCCAGCAGCTTAAGGAGACAGGAGGTTGCAACTAATGAAAAACTGTTTTTT	CASSLRRQEVATNEKLFF
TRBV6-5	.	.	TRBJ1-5	TGTGCCAGCAGCCGCTATGATAGCAATCAGCCCCAGCATTTT	CASSRYDSNQPQHF
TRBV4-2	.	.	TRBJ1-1	TGTGCCAGCAGCCAACTCCCTCGGACAGAGAACACTGAAGCTTTCTTT	CASSQLPRTENTEAFF
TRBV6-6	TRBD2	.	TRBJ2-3	TGTGCCAGCAGTCCCGGGACTAGCGCGCAGTATTTT	CASSPGTSAQYF
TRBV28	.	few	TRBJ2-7	TGTGCCAGCAGTTTTCGGGGGGCTAATTCCTACGAGCAGTACTTC	CASSFRGANSYEQYF
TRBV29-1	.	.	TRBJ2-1	TGCAGCGTTGAAGGGGGGACTGTCAATGAGCAGTTCTTC	CSVEGGTVNEQFF
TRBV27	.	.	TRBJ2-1	TGTGCCAGCAGTTTAGAACCGTGGGGCAGGTCCTACAATGAGCAGTTCTTC	CASSLEPWGRSYNEQFF
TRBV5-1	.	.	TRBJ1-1	TGCGCCAGCAGCCCCGTAGTTTCGGGGGAGACTGAAGCTTTCTTT	CASSPVVSGETEAFF
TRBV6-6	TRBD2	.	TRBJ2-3	TGTGCCAGCAGTTTGATTCGGGAGGTGGCAGATACGCAGTATTTT	CASSLIREVADTQYF
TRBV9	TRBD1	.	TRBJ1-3	TGTGCCAGCAGCGTAGAGGGGGCCGGGGGAAACACCATATATTTT	CASSVEGAGGNTIYF
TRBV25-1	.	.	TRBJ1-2	TGTGCCAGCAGTGACCACGACAGGAGCTACACCTTC	CASSDHDRSYTF
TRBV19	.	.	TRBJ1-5	TGTGCCAGTAGTAGTTGGAGGACAGACAATCAGCCCCAGCATTTT	CASSSWRTDNQPQHF
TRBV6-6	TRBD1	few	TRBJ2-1	TGTGCCAGCAGTGGACAGGGGGGCAATGAGCAGTTCTTC	CASSGQGGNEQFF
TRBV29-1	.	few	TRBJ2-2	TGCAGCGTTGAACCACTTTACACCGGGGAGCTGTTTTTT	CSVEPLYTGELFF
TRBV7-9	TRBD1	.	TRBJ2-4	TGTGCCAGCAGCTTATTTGACAGGGGCAGCGACATTCAGTACTTC	CASSLFDRGSDIQYF
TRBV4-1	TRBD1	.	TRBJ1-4	TGCGCCAGCAGCCAACCCGACAGGGTGGATGAAAAACTGTTTTTT	CASSQPDRVDEKLFF
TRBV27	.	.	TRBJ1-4	TGTGCCAGCAGAGAAATTGGGGATCGGGGTGAAAAACTGTTTTTT	CASREIGDRGEKLFF
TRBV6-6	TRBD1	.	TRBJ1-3	TGTGCCAGCAGTAGAGACAGGGGTACTGGAAACACCATATATTTT	CASSRDRGTGNTIYF
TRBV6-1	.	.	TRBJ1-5	TGTGCCAGCCACCCCTGGAGGGGAGACCAGCCCCAGCATTTT	CASHPWRGDQPQHF
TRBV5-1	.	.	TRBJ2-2	TGCGCCAGCAGCTTGTCTGGACTCACCGGGGAGCTGTTTTTT	CASSLSGLTGELFF
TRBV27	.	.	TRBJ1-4	TGTGCCAGCAGTTACAAAAATATCGAAAAACTGTTTTTT	CASSYKNIEKLFF
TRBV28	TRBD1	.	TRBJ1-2	TGTGCCAGCACCCCCCCAGGGGGCGGAGGCTACACCTTC	CASTPPGGGGYTF
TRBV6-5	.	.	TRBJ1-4	TGTGCCAGCAGTAAAATGCAGGGTTATAATGAAAAACTGTTTTTT	CASSKMQGYNEKLFF
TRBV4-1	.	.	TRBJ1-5	TGCGCCAGCAGCCCGCTCGGGGTAGGAAATCAGCCCCAGCATTTT	CASSPLGVGNQPQHF
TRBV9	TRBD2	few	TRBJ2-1	TGTGCCAGCAGCACTACAGTAGCGGGAGGTGAGCAGTTCTTC	CASSTTVAGGEQFF
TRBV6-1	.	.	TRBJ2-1	TGTGCCAGCAGACTACAGGGTAGCGACGGGGAGCAGTTCTTC	CASRLQGSDGEQFF
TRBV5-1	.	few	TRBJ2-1	TGCGCCAGCAGCCTCACCCCGGGAACTTACAATGAGCAGTTCTTC	CASSLTPGTYNEQFF
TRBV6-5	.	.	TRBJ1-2	TGTGCCAGCAGTTTCCAGGGGAACTATGGCTACACCTTC	CASSFQGNYGYTF
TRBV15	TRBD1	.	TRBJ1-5	TGTGCCACCAGCACCGACAGGGGGATGAATCAGCCCCAGCATTTT	CATSTDRGMNQPQHF
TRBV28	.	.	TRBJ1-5	TGTGCCAGCAGTTTGTGGGGAGTGGGCAATCAGCCCCAGCATTTT	CASSLWGVGNQPQHF
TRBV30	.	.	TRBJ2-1	TGTGCCTGGAGTGTACCCGACAGGCCAAACAATGAGCAGTTCTTC	CAWSVPDRPNNEQFF
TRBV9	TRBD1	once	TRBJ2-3	TGTGCCAGCAGCAGATCGATAGGACAGGGGGCAAGCACAGATACGCAGTATTTT	CASSRSIGQGASTDTQYF
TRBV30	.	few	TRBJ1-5	TGTGCCTGGAGTGTACGAGACAATCAGCCCCAGCATTTT	CAWSVRDNQPQHF
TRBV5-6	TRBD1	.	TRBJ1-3	TGTGCCAGCAGCTTGTTGGGGAGACAGGGCCTCTCTGGAAACACCATATATTTT	CASSLLGRQGLSGNTIYF
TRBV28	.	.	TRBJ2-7	TGTGCCCCTCGCAGGACATTGGGCTACGAGCAGTACTTC	CAPRRTLGYEQYF
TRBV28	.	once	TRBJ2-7	TGTGCCAGCAGTTTACCCAGCGGAGGCTACGAGCAGTACTTC	CASSLPSGGYEQYF
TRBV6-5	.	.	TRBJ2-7	TGTGCCAGCAGTTACTCGTCCTTTTACGAGCAGTACTTC	CASSYSSFYEQYF
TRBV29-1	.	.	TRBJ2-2	TGCAGCGTCCGGGACACCGGGGAGCTGTTTTTT	CSVRDTGELFF
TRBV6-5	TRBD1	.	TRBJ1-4	TGTGCCAGCAGAGACAGACAGGGTCGGATGGAACTGTTTTTT	CASRDRQGRMELFF